The present entry profiles one T cell receptor beta chain with its context. Time point reported: pre-treatment sample, taken before nivolumab and TIL therapy. The source of the sample is a study of TIL therapy for anti-PD-1-resistant metastatic lung cancer. About the study: Progressing patients received lymphodepletion, expanded TIL infusion and IL-2. Patients had a median age of about 55 years (range roughly 35-80).

The immunoSEQ assay was v3. Sequencing depth was approximately 2 million read pairs for survey level, roughly 4.5-6 million for deep. Using immunoSEQ multiplex PCR, the repertoire was profiled, and TCRdb retains in-frame clones only, with some absent. Among tens of thousands of clones listed, around 67% were seen once. The material was blood, obtained at baseline. This TCR derives from a person aged 25 to 80 with non-small cell lung cancer.

CDR3 sequence reads: CASSDSYTGNTIYF. In DNA form, the CDR3 reads TGTGCCAGCAGTGACAGCTACACTGGAAACACCATATATTTT. The V and J genes are TRBV28 and TRBJ1-3; tentatively, D is TRBD1 (5 bases). This CDR3 is built from 14 residues. In germline, CDR1 is MDHEN, CDR2 SYDVKM. V was cut by 5 bases and J by 2 bases, with 10 bases left in between.